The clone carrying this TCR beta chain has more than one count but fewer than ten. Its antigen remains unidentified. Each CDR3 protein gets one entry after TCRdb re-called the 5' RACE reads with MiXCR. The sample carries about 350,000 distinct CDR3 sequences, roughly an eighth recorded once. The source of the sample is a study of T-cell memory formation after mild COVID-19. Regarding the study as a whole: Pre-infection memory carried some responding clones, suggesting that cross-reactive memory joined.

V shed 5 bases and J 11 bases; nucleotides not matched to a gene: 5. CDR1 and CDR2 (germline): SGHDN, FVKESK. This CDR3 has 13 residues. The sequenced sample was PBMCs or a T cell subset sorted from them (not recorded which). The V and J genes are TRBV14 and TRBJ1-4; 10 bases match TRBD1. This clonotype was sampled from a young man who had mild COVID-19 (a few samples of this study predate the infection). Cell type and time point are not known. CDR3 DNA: TGTGCCAGCAGCGACAGGGGGCCCGTGAAACTGTTTTTT. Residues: CASSDRGPVKLFF.